Below, 18 T cell receptor beta chains from the same sample are listed, as sequenced in a study of CD8 T cell repertoires and HIV-1 epitope variants. Generated by immunoSEQ multiplex PCR, the TCRdb table keeps only in-frame clones and is missing some. The sample holds roughly 7,000 clones, more than 55% seen once. The antigens these receptors bind are not known. Sequencing was carried out using cultured CD8+ T cells derived from PBMCs. The source is a male donor with HIV.

This chain uses TRBV5-6 with TRBJ2-7; D is possibly TRBD1 or TRBD2 (6 bases each). V dropped 6 bases and J dropped 3 bases, with 16 bases sitting between them. This CDR3 has 14 residues. Germline lookup yields CDR1 SGHDT and CDR2 YYEEEE. CDR3 nucleotides: TGTGCCAGCACCTTTAGGGGGGCTGGCTACGAGCAGTACTTC. This codes for CASTFRGAGYEQYF.

V usage is TRBV30 and J usage is TRBJ2-7; TRBD1 agrees at 7 bases. CDR1 and CDR2 from the germline V gene are GTSNPN and SVGIG (reference sequence). The CDR3 is made up of 18 amino acids. The ends lost 2 bases at V and 2 bases at J; junction bases unmatched: 18. CDR3 DNA sequence: TGTGCCTGGAGTCCTAAGACAGGGACAAGCACTAACGCCTACGAGCAGTACTTC. Protein product: CAWSPKTGTSTNAYEQYF. The complete variable domain, with remaining parts taken from reference TRBV30 and TRBJ2-7, reads SQTIHQWPATLVQPVGSPLSLECTVEGTSNPNLYWYRQAAGRGLQLLFYSVGIGQISSEVPQNLSASRPQDRQFILSSKKLLLSDSGFYLCAWSPKTGTSTNAYEQYFGPGTRLTVT.

The CDR3, as DNA: TGTGCCAGTAGTATATTTTTTGACAATGAGCAGTTCTTC. This sequence encodes CASSIFFDNEQFF. The V and J genes are TRBV19 and TRBJ2-1, with no clear D. This CDR3 is 13 amino acids long. V was trimmed by 2 bases and J by 5 bases, leaving 7 bases between them. Germline CDR1 reads LNHDA; CDR2 reads SQIVND (reference sequence).

The chain combines TRBV27 with TRBJ2-3; D tentatively reads TRBD1 or TRBD2 (6 bases each). The germline V gene has CDR1 MNHEY and CDR2 SMNVEV (reference sequence). This CDR3 is built from 14 residues. V was cut by 3 bases and J by 6 bases, with 13 bases left in between. The CDR3 bases are TGTGCCAGCAGTTTCGGGGGCCTCACTGATACGCAGTATTTT. Its translation is CASSFGGLTDTQYF.

This chain joins TRBV29-1 and TRBJ2-3; 7 bases are a match to TRBD2. This CDR3 has 14 residues. Germline V gives CDR1 SQVTM, CDR2 ANQGSEA. V lost 2 bases, J lost 3 bases, and 5 bases stayed unmatched. This CDR3 is CSVEPAGRTDTQYF. The DNA for the CDR3 is TGCAGCGTTGAACCAGCGGGGCGTACAGATACGCAGTATTTT.

The V and J genes are TRBV7-2 and TRBJ2-2, with TRBD2 identical over 9 bases. Unmatched junction bases numbered 4, after V lost 1 base and J lost 1 base. The CDR3 runs to 17 residues. Germline V lookup: CDR1 SGHTA, CDR2 FQGNSA. This CDR3 reads CASSLVSGSGNTGELFF. Written as DNA, the CDR3 is TGTGCCAGCAGCTTAGTTAGCGGGAGCGGGAACACCGGGGAGCTGTTTTTT.

The genes are TRBV27 and TRBJ1-1; D is perhaps TRBD1 (6 bases). Trimming removed 7 bases from V and 4 bases from J, with 13 bases in between. This CDR3 has 13 residues. Germline loops: CDR1 MNHEY, CDR2 SMNVEV (reference sequence). This chain's CDR3 is CASIRGGGTEAFF. The DNA of the CDR3 is TGTGCCAGCATCCGAGGGGGGGGCACTGAAGCTTTCTTT.

As regards this clone: One end of the junction does not line up with germline, which may come from a read error. The rearrangement joins TRBV7-3 to TRBJ1-2; no definite D call. CDR1 and CDR2 from the germline V gene are SGHTA and FQGTGA. This CDR3 contains 16 residues. The chain's CDR3 is CASSQDPPDLDYGYTF. CDR3 DNA: TGCGCCAGCAGCCAAGATCCCCCAGACTTGGACTATGGCTACACCTTC.

This chain connects TRBV30 to TRBJ2-1; D perhaps matches TRBD1 (6 bases). This CDR3 region has 14 residues. The ends were cut back, 2 bases at V and 6 bases at J, with 14 bases in the middle. Germline CDR1 reads GTSNPN; CDR2 reads SVGIG (reference sequence). The CDR3 DNA reads TGTGCCTGGAGTTCCCGACAGGCACTCAATGAGCAGTTCTTC. This encodes CAWSSRQALNEQFF.

The chain carries TRBV28 and TRBJ2-7; 11 bases fit TRBD2. The V and J ends lost 3 bases and 1 base, in that order; junction bases with no gene match: 5. Germline CDR1 MDHEN, CDR2 SYDVKM. This CDR3 has 16 residues. CDR3 sequence (DNA): TGTGCCAGCAGTTTCGAACTAGCGGGGGTATCCTACGAGCAGTACTTC. Residues: CASSFELAGVSYEQYF.

A few counts support this clone. The chain couples TRBV4-3 to TRBJ1-5, with D hard to call. The CDR3 length is 15 residues. V lost 0 bases and J lost 7, with 13 bases in between. CDR1 and CDR2 from the germline V gene are LGHNA and YSLEER. The DNA of the CDR3 is TGCGCCAGCAGCCAAGATGCCGATAGTCGGCAGCCCCAGCATTTT. It specifies CASSQDADSRQPQHF.

This sequence joins TRBV27 and TRBJ2-7; 7 bases map to TRBD1. The CDR3 consists of 14 residues. Germline CDR1 is MNHEY and CDR2 is SMNVEV (reference sequence). V lost 6 bases, J lost 7 bases, and 12 bases stayed unmatched. The DNA for the CDR3 is TGTGCCAGCAGCTTGGGACAGTACCTTCGTGAGCAGTACTTC. This gives the protein CASSLGQYLREQYF.

The V call is TRBV11-3, the J call TRBJ2-2; no clear D. CDR3 length: 13 amino acids. Germline lookup yields CDR1 SGHNT and CDR2 YENEEA. V was pared by 0 bases and J by 12 bases, with 11 bases between. The CDR3 DNA reads TGTGCCAGCAGCTTAGAATCAAGTTCCAAGCTGTTTTTT. The encoded protein is CASSLESSSKLFF.

The chain recombines TRBV7-2 with TRBJ2-3; TRBD2 matches at 7 bases. Germline V gene data show CDR1 as SGHTA and CDR2 as FQGNSA. This CDR3 spans 16 amino acids. Trimming cost V 1 base and J 1 base; bases outside gene matches: 5. Here the CDR3 DNA reads TGTGCCAGCAGCTTAGTGGGGGGGACGGGCACAGATACGCAGTATTTT. This sequence encodes CASSLVGGTGTDTQYF.

This clone is termed large. This chain links TRBV19 with TRBJ2-1, with 14 bases aligning to TRBD2. The CDR3 has 19 residues. V shed 2 bases, J shed 8 bases, and the junction held 14 bases outside the gene matches. Germline V CDR1 and CDR2: LNHDA, SQIVND (reference sequence). This CDR3 is CASSIQPGLAGDFLDEQFF. The CDR3 DNA is TGTGCCAGTAGTATACAGCCGGGACTAGCGGGAGATTTCTTAGATGAGCAGTTCTTC.

The genes are TRBV28 and TRBJ2-7, with TRBD2 matching over 8 bases. The germline gives CDR1 MDHEN, CDR2 SYDVKM. The junction had 7 bases not matched to a gene; V was cut back by 3 bases and J by 0 bases. The length of the CDR3 is 16 residues. This CDR3 reads CASSFHPGRASYEQYF. The CDR3, as DNA: TGTGCCAGCAGTTTTCACCCCGGGAGGGCCTCCTACGAGCAGTACTTC.

This clone appeared once. This chain uses TRBV5-1 with TRBJ2-5, with D maybe TRBD2 (6 bases). This CDR3 contains 15 residues. Per germline, CDR1 SGHRS and CDR2 YFSETQ. V lost 0 bases and J 2 bases, leaving 11 bases between the germline ends. The DNA for the CDR3 is TGCGCCAGCAGCTTGGGGGCTAGCGAACAAGAGACCCAGTACTTC. The encoded protein is CASSLGASEQETQYF. The entire variable domain, with the rest obtained from reference TRBV5-1 and TRBJ2-5, is as follows: KAGVTQTPRYLIKTRGQQVTLSCSPISGHRSVSWYQQTPGQGLQFLFEYFSETQRNKGNFPGRFSGRQFSNSRSEMNVSTLELGDSALYLCASSLGASEQETQYFGPGTRLLVL.

This clone appeared a few times. V gene TRBV5-8 combines with J gene TRBJ2-1; perhaps TRBD2 as D (6 bases). Germline loops: CDR1 SGHTS, CDR2 YDEGEE. V was trimmed by 4 bases and J by 6 bases, leaving 8 bases between them. This CDR3 contains 12 residues. The CDR3 bases are TGTGCCAGCAGCCGGGACTTCAATGAGCAGTTCTTC. This sequence encodes CASSRDFNEQFF.